One sample yielded the 22 T cell receptor beta chains listed below, sequenced in a study of shared clonotypes between healthy human individuals. Measured with immunoSEQ multiplex PCR; TCRdb has only the in-frame clones, and not every one. The sample yields a few hundred thousand clones, 70% to 80% seen once. The sample consisted of PBMCs. Source of these receptors: a woman between 35 and 50 years old in good health. Some clones in this sample may be carry-over from other donors' samples.

The chain recombines TRBV5-1 with TRBJ2-2; D is possibly TRBD1 or TRBD2 (5 bases each). The germline CDR1 and CDR2 sequences are SGHRS and YFSETQ. The CDR3 sequence is 15 residues long. V lost 4 bases to trimming and J lost 2 bases, with 12 bases between them. The CDR3 loop reads CASSVTGPNTGELFF. CDR3 sequence (DNA): TGCGCCAGCAGCGTAACGGGACCAAACACCGGGGAGCTGTTTTTT.

The chain carries TRBV14 and TRBJ2-3; D remains unclear. Between the trimmed V and J ends, which lost 2 bases and 4 bases, there was a span of 4 bases. Germline lookup yields CDR1 SGHDN and CDR2 FVKESK. The CDR3 length is 12 residues. In nucleotides, the CDR3 is TGTGCCAGCAGCCAAATCTCAGATACGCAGTATTTT. It encodes CASSQISDTQYF.

This clone was seen a single time. This chain uses TRBV14 with TRBJ2-3; 8 bases line up with TRBD2. The germline V gene encodes CDR1 SGHDN and CDR2 FVKESK. This CDR3 has 17 residues. V was pared by 1 base and J by 4 bases, with 10 bases of the junction left unmatched. The CDR3 loop is CASSQVMGGRRADTQYF. CDR3 nucleotide sequence: TGTGCCAGCAGCCAAGTCATGGGCGGGAGGAGGGCAGATACGCAGTATTTT. Filled out from reference TRBV14 and TRBJ2-3, the complete variable domain reads EAGVTQFPSHSVIEKGQTVTLRCDPISGHDNLYWYRRVMGKEIKFLLHFVKESKQDESGMPNNRFLAERTGGTYSTLKVQPAELEDSGVYFCASSQVMGGRRADTQYFGPGTRLTVL.

This rearrangement joins TRBV29-1 to TRBJ2-1, with 8 nucleotides matching TRBD1. CDR1 is SQVTM, CDR2 ANQGSEA, per germline. The CDR3 is 15 residues long. With 6 bases clipped from V and 8 bases from J, the junction kept 15 bases outside the gene matches. CDR3 nucleotides: TGCAGCGTCGTCCCCCCGACAGGGGTTAGGCATGAGCAGTTCTTC. Protein sequence: CSVVPPTGVRHEQFF.

The rearrangement joins TRBV9 to TRBJ2-1; 11 positions agree with TRBD1. The CDR3 covers 16 residues. The germline gives CDR1 SGDLS, CDR2 YYNGEE. V shed 0 bases and J 4 bases; nucleotides not matched to a gene: 3. The CDR3 is CASSVEDRGRYNEQFF. In DNA form, the CDR3 reads TGTGCCAGCAGCGTAGAGGACAGGGGGCGATACAATGAGCAGTTCTTC.

The chain combines TRBV5-1 with TRBJ1-1; weak D call: TRBD1 (6 bases). The germline CDR1 and CDR2 sequences are SGHRS and YFSETQ. The CDR3 totals 16 residues. Trimming stripped 4 bases from V and 0 bases from J, with 16 bases between. The DNA of the CDR3 is TGCGCCAGCAGCCTAGGACAGAGGAGTTTGAACACTGAAGCTTTCTTT. This gives the protein CASSLGQRSLNTEAFF.

The chain carries TRBV28 and TRBJ2-7; D could derive from TRBD1 or TRBD2 (5 bases each). CDR1 is MDHEN and CDR2 is SYDVKM in the germline V gene. V lost 5 bases to trimming and J lost 6 bases, with 17 bases between them. The CDR3 totals 14 residues. CDR3 nucleotides: TGTGCCAGCAGTCCCTCCGGGACCCTAGTCGAGCAGTACTTC. Translating gives CASSPSGTLVEQYF. Full variable domain (rest looked up from reference TRBV28 and TRBJ2-7): DVKVTQSSRYLVKRTGEKVFLECVQDMDHENMFWYRQDPGLGLRLIYFSYDVKMKEKGDIPEGYSVSREKKERFSLILESASTNQTSMYLCASSPSGTLVEQYFGPGTRLTVT.

This clone came up a few times. A single base is all that separates this from a far larger clone, so a read error is likely. V and J are TRBV30 and TRBJ2-2, with 11 bases lining up with TRBD2. The CDR3 spans 14 residues. Germline CDR1 is GTSNPN and CDR2 is SVGIG (reference sequence). The CDR3 nucleotides read TGTGCCTCCCTCCGACTAGCGGGAACCGGGGAGCTGGTTTTT. It yields the protein CASLRLAGTGELVF. Together with reference TRBV30 and TRBJ2-2, the CDR3 gives the full variable domain: SQTIHQWPATLVQPVGSPLSLECTVEGTSNPNLYWYRQAAGRGLQLLFYSVGIGQISSEVPQNLSASRPQDRQFILSSKKLLLSDSGFYLCASLRLAGTGELVFGEGSRLTVL.

This clone appeared a few times. J is TRBJ1-5 and V is TRBV2; D is possibly TRBD1 (6 bases). CDR1 and CDR2 (germline): SNHLY, FYNNEI. Trimming took 7 bases from V and 3 from J, leaving 10 bases between them. CDR3 length equals 13 residues. DNA of the CDR3: TGTGCCAGCAACCGGGACAACAATCAGCCCCAGCATTTT. It yields the protein CASNRDNNQPQHF.

This clone was recorded only once. The rearrangement links TRBV5-5 to TRBJ2-7; D is uncertain. Germline loops: CDR1 SGHKS, CDR2 YYEKEE (reference sequence). Trimming pared 4 bases from V and 5 bases from J, leaving 13 bases between. The CDR3 is made up of 13 amino acids. The CDR3 is CASSPVGRNEQYF. The DNA of the CDR3 is TGTGCCAGCAGCCCGGTCGGACGGAACGAGCAGTACTTC.

This chain joins TRBV18 and TRBJ1-1; 7 nucleotides agree with TRBD1. The CDR3 is made up of 14 amino acids. Germline trimming cut 3 bases from V and 7 bases from J; bases unmatched to any gene: 8. Germline loops: CDR1 KGHSH, CDR2 LQKENI. CDR3 protein: CASSPPGQEIEAFF. CDR3 nucleotides: TGTGCCAGCTCACCGCCCGGACAGGAAATTGAAGCTTTCTTT.

The chain carries TRBV2 and TRBJ2-6; D possibly corresponds to TRBD1 (6 bases). This CDR3 is built from 16 residues. V was pared by 5 bases and J by 2 bases, with 13 bases between. Germline CDR1 and CDR2: SNHLY and FYNNEI. The CDR3: CASSNREFTGANVLTF. CDR3 DNA: TGTGCCAGCAGTAACAGGGAATTCACTGGGGCCAACGTCCTGACTTTC.

Worth noting for this clone: A much larger clone differs by one base, so this may be a read error. The chain joins TRBV11-3 to TRBJ2-7; TRBD2 matches at 13 bases. The junction had 1 base not matched to a gene; V was cut back by 5 bases and J by 3 bases. The length of the CDR3 is 14 residues. Germline assignment: CDR1 SGHNT and CDR2 YENEEA. Here the CDR3 reads CASSRTSGSYEQYF. DNA of the CDR3: TGTGCCAGCAGCCGGACTAGCGGGAGCTACGAGCAGTACTTC.

The V call is TRBV7-9, the J call TRBJ2-2, with a weak D call TRBD1 (6 bases). Between the trimmed V and J ends, which lost 3 bases and 1 base, there was a span of 9 bases. There are 15 residues in the CDR3. Germline V gene lookup returns CDR1 SEHNR and CDR2 FQNEAQ (reference sequence). Here the CDR3 reads CASSFTGRNTGELFF. The CDR3 DNA is TGTGCCAGCAGCTTTACAGGGAGGAACACCGGGGAGCTGTTTTTT.

For the CDR3, the DNA is TGTGCCAGCAGCTTAAGGTCGGTGGGGACTAGCGGGAGGAAAGCGCAGTATTTT. This codes for CASSLRSVGTSGRKAQYF. The chain carries TRBV7-6 and TRBJ2-3; 15 bases match TRBD2. Germline values: CDR1 SGHVS, CDR2 FNYEAQ. There are 18 residues in the CDR3. With V trimmed by 2 bases and J by 10 bases, 13 bases remained unmatched.

V usage is TRBV7-2 and J usage is TRBJ2-2, with TRBD2 matching 7 bases. The CDR3 runs 17 residues. With 6 bases clipped from V and 0 bases from J, the junction kept 10 bases outside the gene matches. The V gene's germline CDR1 is SGHTA and CDR2 FQGNSA. CDR3: CASSSYAGVTNTGELFF. CDR3 sequence (DNA): TGTGCCAGCAGTTCTTACGCGGGAGTCACGAACACCGGGGAGCTGTTTTTT.

CDR3 region: CASSSTGGNTEAFF. The CDR3 region has the DNA TGCGCCAGCAGCTCGACAGGGGGGAACACTGAAGCTTTCTTT. The V and J genes are TRBV5-1 and TRBJ1-1, with TRBD1 matching over 9 bases. This CDR3 has 14 amino acids. Germline trimming cut 3 bases from V and 1 base from J; bases unmatched to any gene: 1. The germline V gene has CDR1 SGHRS and CDR2 YFSETQ.

In DNA, the CDR3 is TGTGCCAGCAGCCCCGCTGGGGCCAACGTCCTGACTTTC. As protein: CASSPAGANVLTF. The J gene is TRBJ2-6, the V gene TRBV28, with D unresolved. Germline V lookup: CDR1 MDHEN, CDR2 SYDVKM. V shed 6 bases and J shed 2 bases, with 5 bases lying between them. CDR3 size: 13 residues.

In this sample, this clone turned up a few times. The rearrangement joins TRBV19 to TRBJ1-4; D remains ambiguous. V gave up 7 bases and J gave up 6 bases, with 15 bases separating them. CDR1 is LNHDA, CDR2 SQIVND, per germline (reference sequence). The length of the CDR3 is 14 residues. Here the CDR3 reads CASTGNWPYEKLFF. CDR3 nucleotides: TGTGCCAGTACCGGGAATTGGCCCTATGAAAAACTGTTTTTT.

The chain employs TRBV7-6 and TRBJ1-4, with 7 positions matching TRBD1. The CDR3 spans 14 residues. Germline values: CDR1 SGHVS, CDR2 FNYEAQ. The V gene end was trimmed by 2 bases and the J gene end by 4 bases; junction bases not matched to a gene: 1. The CDR3 nucleotides are TGTGCCAGCAGCTTACGACAGGGTAATGAAAAACTGTTTTTT. Its protein is CASSLRQGNEKLFF.

This clone was counted once. This chain connects TRBV2 to TRBJ1-5; possible D gene TRBD1, 6 bases. This CDR3 contains 16 residues. Germline CDR1 SNHLY, CDR2 FYNNEI. V was cut by 3 bases and J by 6 bases, with 18 bases left in between. The CDR3 DNA is TGTGCCAGCAGTGACGACCGGCCAGGGGTTGGTCAGCCCCAGCATTTT. The encoded protein is CASSDDRPGVGQPQHF.

V and J are TRBV7-2 and TRBJ1-4; no clear D. V was shortened by 3 bases and J by 4 bases, with 12 bases between the two germline ends. Germline V gene lookup returns CDR1 SGHTA and CDR2 FQGNSA. There are 15 residues in the CDR3. CDR3 DNA sequence: TGTGCCAGCAGCTTTACCCCGGGTCGTAATGAAAAACTGTTTTTT. Encoded protein: CASSFTPGRNEKLFF.